The 24 T cell receptor beta chains given below trace back to one sample, sequenced in a study of blood T cell repertoires in COVID-19. The repertoire was sequenced with immunoSEQ multiplex PCR; TCRdb's copy has only in-frame clones and lacks some. In the table there are hundreds of thousands of clones, roughly 91% of which are singletons. Input material: PBMCs or T cells enriched from blood (not recorded which). These receptors all stem from a woman in her 30s who had recovered from COVID-19.

V is TRBV4-3 and J is TRBJ2-2; 7 nucleotides align to TRBD2. Germline V CDR1 and CDR2: LGHNA, YSLEER. The CDR3 is 18 residues long. After removal of 0 bases from V and 7 bases from J, the junction contained 14 bases not matched to a gene. The CDR3, as DNA: TGCGCCAGCAGCCAAGATATTCGGCGGGGAGGGCCTAGCGGGGAGCTGTTTTTT. Translation gives CASSQDIRRGGPSGELFF.

The chain employs TRBV2 and TRBJ1-5; D possibly corresponds to TRBD1 (5 bases). Trimming removed 3 bases at V and 4 bases at J, with 10 bases between. CDR3 length: 14 amino acids. Germline CDR1 reads SNHLY; CDR2 reads FYNNEI. CDR3 DNA: TGTGCCAGCAGTGACCAGGGCGGTAATCAGCCCCAGCATTTT. As protein: CASSDQGGNQPQHF.

This chain uses TRBV4-3 with TRBJ1-5; D possibly corresponds to TRBD1 (5 bases). The V gene lost 5 bases and the J gene lost 3 bases, with 8 bases spanning the gap. The germline V gene encodes CDR1 LGHNA and CDR2 YSLEER. CDR3 size: 13 residues. The chain's CDR3 is CASSKGFNQPQHF. The CDR3 DNA follows: TGCGCCAGCAGCAAGGGGTTCAATCAGCCCCAGCATTTT.

The chain links TRBV21-1 to TRBJ2-3; TRBD2 is the table's D call and was not checked against the DNA. TRBV21-1 is a pseudogene segment. CDR3 size: 20 residues. The CDR3 reads CASSESRREHHSTSTDTQYF. In DNA, the CDR3 is TGTGCCAGCAGCGAGTCTAGGCGGGAGCACCACTCTACTAGCACAGATACGCAGTATTTT.

The chain employs TRBV7-2 and TRBJ1-1; D is perhaps TRBD1 (5 bases). CDR3 length: 14 amino acids. V lost 5 bases, J lost 0 bases, and 10 bases lay in between. Germline-derived CDR1 and CDR2 are SGHTA and FQGNSA. CDR3 nucleotides: TGTGCCAGCAGCACCAGGGTCATGAACACTGAAGCTTTCTTT. Translating it yields CASSTRVMNTEAFF.

The gene calls are TRBV6-2 or TRBV6-3 and TRBJ1-1; tentatively, D is TRBD1 (5 bases). Germline V gene lookup returns CDR1 MNHEY and CDR2 SVGEGT. The CDR3 has 15 residues. Between the trimmed V and J ends, which lost 1 base and 5 bases, there was a span of 14 bases. As DNA, the CDR3 is TGTGCCAGCAGTTACTGGGGGATGGGGGGGACTGAAGCTTTCTTT. This encodes CASSYWGMGGTEAFF.

V gene TRBV18 combines with J gene TRBJ2-4; tentative D call: TRBD1 (6 bases). Germline V lookup: CDR1 KGHSH, CDR2 LQKENI. This CDR3 region has 16 residues. Trimming took 2 bases from V and 0 from J, leaving 11 bases between them. The CDR3 nucleotides are TGTGCCAGCTCACCATTACAGGGATCAGCCAAAAACATTCAGTACTTC. Translating gives CASSPLQGSAKNIQYF.

The chain uses TRBV24-1 and TRBJ1-5, with a weak D call TRBD1 (5 bases). CDR3 size: 15 residues. Germline CDR1 is KGHDR and CDR2 is SFDVKD. Trimming took 4 bases from V and 3 from J, leaving 12 bases between them. As DNA, the CDR3 is TGTGCCACCAGTGACGGACGGGACTACAATCAGCCCCAGCATTTT. Residues: CATSDGRDYNQPQHF.

The rearrangement links TRBV28 to TRBJ1-2, with D possibly matching TRBD1 (6 bases). The germline CDR1 and CDR2 sequences are MDHEN and SYDVKM. Trimming cost V 8 bases and J 0 bases, with 28 bases left between them. CDR3 length: 19 amino acids. CDR3 loop: CASSLFRRSGDWSNYGYTF. CDR3 nucleotides: TGTGCCAGCTCCCTCTTCCGCCGGTCAGGGGATTGGTCTAACTATGGCTACACCTTC.

The V gene is TRBV20-1, the J gene TRBJ1-2, with TRBD1 identical over 7 bases. The germline V gene has CDR1 DFQATT and CDR2 SNEGSKA (reference sequence). Trimming cost V 3 bases and J 5 bases; bases outside gene matches: 6. This CDR3 has 13 residues. This CDR3 is CSASNAGGYGYTF. Here the CDR3 DNA reads TGCAGTGCTAGTAACGCAGGGGGGTATGGCTACACCTTC.

This sequence joins TRBV5-1 and TRBJ1-6; weak D call: TRBD1 (5 bases). Germline V CDR1 and CDR2: SGHRS, YFSETQ. Trimming removed 2 bases at V and 0 bases at J, with 21 bases between. The CDR3 is 20 residues long. CDR3 in amino acids: CASSLGGGTDSSSYNSPLHF. The CDR3 region has the DNA TGCGCCAGCAGCTTAGGCGGGGGGACCGATTCGTCCTCCTATAATTCACCCCTCCACTTT. Based on the CDR3 plus reference TRBV5-1 and TRBJ1-6, the full variable domain is KAGVTQTPRYLIKTRGQQVTLSCSPISGHRSVSWYQQTPGQGLQFLFEYFSETQRNKGNFPGRFSGRQFSNSRSEMNVSTLELGDSALYLCASSLGGGTDSSSYNSPLHFGNGTRLTVT.

The chain uses TRBV19 and TRBJ2-2, with 8 bases identical to TRBD2. V gave up 11 bases and J gave up 6 bases; unmatched junction bases: 11. Germline CDR1 reads LNHDA; CDR2 reads SQIVND (reference sequence). The CDR3 runs to 14 residues. The CDR3 DNA is TGTGCCGGCCGACCGAGCGGGAGTTCCGGGGAGCTGTTTTTT. Residues: CAGRPSGSSGELFF.

The chain couples TRBV3-1 (or the pseudogene TRBV3-2) to TRBJ1-4; 9 positions match TRBD1. CDR1 is LGHDT, CDR2 YNNKEL, per germline (reference sequence). V shed 6 bases, J shed 8 bases, and the junction held 4 bases outside the gene matches. This CDR3 has 13 amino acids. This chain's CDR3 is CASRTDRGEKLFF. The CDR3 nucleotides are TGTGCCAGCAGGACGGACAGGGGAGAAAAACTGTTTTTT.

This clone was recorded once. The V call is TRBV6-4, the J call TRBJ2-7; 10 bases map to TRBD2. CDR1 and CDR2 (germline): MRHNA, SNTAGT. This CDR3 region has 17 residues. The V gene end was trimmed by 6 bases and the J gene end by 2 bases; junction bases not matched to a gene: 13. In DNA, the CDR3 is TGTGCCAGCAGACCAACAAGTGCAGCGGGAGGGGCCTACGAGCAGTACTTC. This translates into CASRPTSAAGGAYEQYF.

This chain uses TRBV19 with TRBJ2-5, with 14 nucleotides matching TRBD2. This CDR3 is built from 19 residues. The J segment lost 7 bases and the V segment lost 5 bases, leaving 18 bases of the junction unmatched. CDR1 is LNHDA and CDR2 is SQIVND in the germline V gene (reference sequence). In DNA form, the CDR3 reads TGTGCCAGTAGTGGATCCACGGGACTAGCGGGAGTGAAGAGCGCGACCCAGTACTTC. Protein sequence: CASSGSTGLAGVKSATQYF.

J is TRBJ1-6 and V is TRBV9; 7 nucleotides line up with TRBD1. This CDR3 region has 12 residues. V shed 3 bases, J shed 11 bases, and the junction held 2 bases outside the gene matches. Germline V CDR1 and CDR2: SGDLS, YYNGEE. Here the CDR3 reads CASSGTGAPLHF. The CDR3 DNA is TGTGCCAGCAGCGGAACAGGGGCACCCCTCCACTTT.

V usage is TRBV7-9 and J usage is TRBJ2-1; 7 bases align to TRBD2. The CDR3 has 16 residues. Germline V lookup: CDR1 SEHNR, CDR2 FQNEAQ (reference sequence). V shed 1 base and J 4 bases; nucleotides not matched to a gene: 7. The CDR3 region is CASSLGGAGVYNEQFF. The CDR3 region has the DNA TGTGCCAGCAGCTTAGGTGGGGCGGGGGTATACAATGAGCAGTTCTTC.

J is TRBJ1-2 and V is TRBV10-3; no firm D call. Germline V lookup: CDR1 ENHRY, CDR2 SYGVKD. This CDR3 spans 12 amino acids. V lost 2 bases and J lost 8, with 9 bases in between. Here the CDR3 reads CAISEGHQGYTF. The CDR3 region has the DNA TGTGCCATCAGTGAGGGGCATCAAGGCTACACCTTC.

The J gene is TRBJ2-1, the V gene TRBV2, with D possibly matching TRBD2 (6 bases). The germline V gene encodes CDR1 SNHLY and CDR2 FYNNEI. Trimming shortened V by 10 bases and J by 12 bases, and 25 bases separated the two germline ends. The CDR3 extends over 14 amino acids. As DNA, the CDR3 is TGTGCCACTCACGATCAGTTCGGGCGGGAAGCGCAGTTCTTC. It codes for CATHDQFGREAQFF. Complete variable domain (other parts from reference TRBV2 and TRBJ2-1): EPEVTQTPSHQVTQMGQEVILRCVPISNHLYFYWYRQILGQKVEFLVSFYNNEISEKSEIFDDQFSVERPDGSNFTLKIRSTKLEDSAMYFCATHDQFGREAQFFGPGTRLTVL.

The chain has TRBV21-1 and TRBJ1-1; the tabulated D call, TRBD1, remains unverified against the DNA. TRBV21-1 is flagged as a pseudogene. CDR3 size: 15 residues. The CDR3 protein is CASDIRDRGPEGAFF. DNA of the CDR3: TGTGCCAGCGATATCCGGGACAGGGGACCGGAGGGAGCTTTCTTT.

This clone was seen only once. The chain has TRBV24-1 and TRBJ1-2; D call uncertain. V was shortened by 0 bases and J by 6 bases, with 7 bases between the two germline ends. CDR1 and CDR2 from the germline V gene are KGHDR and SFDVKD. The CDR3 spans 13 residues. The CDR3 nucleotides read TGTGCCACCAGTGATTTGGGAGGCGATGGCTACACCTTC. Translated, it gives CATSDLGGDGYTF.

The chain is built from TRBV10-3 and TRBJ2-7; D is ambiguous. This CDR3 region has 12 residues. V was trimmed by 0 bases and J by 6 bases, leaving 6 bases between them. Germline loops: CDR1 ENHRY, CDR2 SYGVKD. Here the CDR3 reads CAISESVVEQYF. The CDR3 DNA reads as TGTGCCATCAGTGAGTCCGTTGTCGAGCAGTACTTC.

The V gene is TRBV28, the J gene TRBJ2-7; perhaps TRBD1 as D (6 bases). CDR3 length equals 13 residues. V was shortened by 2 bases and J by 3 bases, with 8 bases between the two germline ends. Per germline, CDR1 MDHEN and CDR2 SYDVKM. CDR3 in amino acids: CASSLGTNYEQYF. CDR3 bases: TGTGCCAGCAGTTTAGGGACAAACTACGAGCAGTACTTC.

The chain is built from TRBV6-5 and TRBJ1-1; TRBD1 matches at 8 bases. Germline V gene data show CDR1 as MNHEY and CDR2 as SVGAGI. This CDR3 is built from 15 residues. V trimming: 6 bases; J trimming: 5 bases; junction bases outside the gene matches: 11. CDR3 coding DNA: TGTGCCAGCAGAGGACAGGGCTCTGGGGCGACTGAAGCTTTCTTT. Translating it yields CASRGQGSGATEAFF.